The entry below gives a single T cell receptor (beta chain) sequence along with its context. The V segment lost 6 bases and the J segment 5 bases; nucleotides outside the gene matches: 11. Germline lookup yields CDR1 MDHEN and CDR2 SYDVKM. The length of the CDR3 is 15 residues. Some clones are missing from TCRdb's copy, which holds only in-frame ones; the method was immunoSEQ multiplex PCR. This table has about 380,000 clones, around 89% appearing once. The source of the sample is a study of blood T cell repertoires in COVID-19. The overall study: Sources were T cells, B-cell-depleted T cells, or PBMCs; the material itself was cDNA or gDNA.

This chain links TRBV28 with TRBJ2-5; 8 nucleotides align to TRBD1. Sequencing was performed on peripheral blood. The sequence derives from a man aged 35 to 55 with acute or convalescent COVID-19. CDR3 sequence reads: CASSKQGDLGETQYF. CDR3 in DNA: TGTGCCAGCAGCAAACAGGGGGACTTGGGGGAGACCCAGTACTTC.